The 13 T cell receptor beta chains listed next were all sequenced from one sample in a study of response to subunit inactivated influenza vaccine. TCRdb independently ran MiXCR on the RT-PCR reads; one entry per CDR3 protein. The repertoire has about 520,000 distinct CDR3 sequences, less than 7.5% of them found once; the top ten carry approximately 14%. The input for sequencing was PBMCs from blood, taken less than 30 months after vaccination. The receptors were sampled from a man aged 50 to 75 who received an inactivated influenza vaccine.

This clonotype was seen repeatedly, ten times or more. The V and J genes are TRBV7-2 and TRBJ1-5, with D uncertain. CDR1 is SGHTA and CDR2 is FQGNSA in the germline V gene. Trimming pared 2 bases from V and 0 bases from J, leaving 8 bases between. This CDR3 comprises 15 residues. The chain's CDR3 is CASSLQLGSNQPQHF. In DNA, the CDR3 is TGTGCCAGCAGCTTACAACTGGGTAGCAATCAGCCCCAGCATTTT.

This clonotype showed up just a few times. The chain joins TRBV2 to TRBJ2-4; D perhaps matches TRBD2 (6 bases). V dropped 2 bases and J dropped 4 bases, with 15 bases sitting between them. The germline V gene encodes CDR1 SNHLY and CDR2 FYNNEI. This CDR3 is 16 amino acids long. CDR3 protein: CASSESWLAKKNIQYF. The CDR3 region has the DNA TGTGCCAGCAGTGAATCTTGGCTAGCGAAAAAAAACATTCAGTACTTC.

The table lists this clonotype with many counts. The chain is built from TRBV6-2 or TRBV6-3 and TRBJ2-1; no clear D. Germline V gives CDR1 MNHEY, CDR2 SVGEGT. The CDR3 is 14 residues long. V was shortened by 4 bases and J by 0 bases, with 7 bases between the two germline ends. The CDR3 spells CASSWRNSYNEQFF. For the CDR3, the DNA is TGTGCCAGCAGTTGGCGGAACTCCTACAATGAGCAGTTCTTC.

CDR3 amino acids: CASRNTGNWEQYF. CDR3 in DNA: TGTGCCAGCAGGAACACAGGGAACTGGGAGCAGTACTTC. The chain carries TRBV6-1 and TRBJ2-7, with D perhaps matching TRBD1 (6 bases). The germline V gene encodes CDR1 MNHNS and CDR2 SASEGT. CDR3 length: 13 residues. The germline V and J ends were trimmed by 6 bases and 7 bases, with 16 bases remaining between them.

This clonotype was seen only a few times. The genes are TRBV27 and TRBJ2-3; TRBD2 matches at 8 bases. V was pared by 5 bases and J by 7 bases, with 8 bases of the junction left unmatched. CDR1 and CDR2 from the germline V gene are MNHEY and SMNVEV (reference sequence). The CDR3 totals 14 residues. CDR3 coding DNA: TGTGCCAGCAGTCCCCCGGCGGGGGGCAATACGCAGTATTTT. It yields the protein CASSPPAGGNTQYF.

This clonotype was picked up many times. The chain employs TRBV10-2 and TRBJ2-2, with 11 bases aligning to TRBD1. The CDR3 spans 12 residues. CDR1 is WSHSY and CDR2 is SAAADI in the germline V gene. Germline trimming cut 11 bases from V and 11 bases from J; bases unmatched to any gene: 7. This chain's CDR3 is CAGKDRGQELFF. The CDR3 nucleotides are TGCGCCGGGAAGGACAGGGGGCAAGAGCTGTTTTTT.

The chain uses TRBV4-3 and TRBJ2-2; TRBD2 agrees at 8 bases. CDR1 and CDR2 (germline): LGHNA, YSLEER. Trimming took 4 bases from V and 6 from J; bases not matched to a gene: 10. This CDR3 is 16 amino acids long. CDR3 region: CASSPLRGGESGELFF. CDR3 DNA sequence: TGCGCCAGCAGCCCACTACGGGGGGGCGAGTCCGGGGAGCTGTTTTTT.

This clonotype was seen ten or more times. Written as DNA, the CDR3 is TGCGCCAGCAGCCCAAAGGCCACAACCAACTTGGATTTCTATGGCTACACCTTC. Its translation is CASSPKATTNLDFYGYTF. The rearrangement links TRBV4-3 to TRBJ1-2; the D is unclear. There are 18 residues in the CDR3. CDR1 LGHNA and CDR2 YSLEER come from the germline V gene. V was shortened by 4 bases and J by 4 bases, with 25 bases between the two germline ends.

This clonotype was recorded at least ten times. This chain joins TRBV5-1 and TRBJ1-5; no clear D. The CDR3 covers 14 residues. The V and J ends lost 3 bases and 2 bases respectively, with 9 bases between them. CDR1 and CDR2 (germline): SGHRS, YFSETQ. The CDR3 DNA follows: TGCGCCAGCAGCTGGGATGGCGGCAATCAGCCCCAGCATTTT. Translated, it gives CASSWDGGNQPQHF.

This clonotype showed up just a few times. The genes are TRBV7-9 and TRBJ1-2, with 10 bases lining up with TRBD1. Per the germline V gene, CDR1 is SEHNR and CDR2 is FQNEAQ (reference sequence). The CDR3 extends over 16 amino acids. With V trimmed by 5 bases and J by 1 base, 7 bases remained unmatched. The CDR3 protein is CASSASRDRGNYGYTF. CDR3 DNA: TGTGCCAGCAGCGCTTCCCGGGACAGGGGTAACTATGGCTACACCTTC.

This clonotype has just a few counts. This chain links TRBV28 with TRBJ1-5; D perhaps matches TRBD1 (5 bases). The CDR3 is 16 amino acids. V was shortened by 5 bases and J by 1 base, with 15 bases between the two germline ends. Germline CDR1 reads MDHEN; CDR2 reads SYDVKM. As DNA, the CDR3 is TGTGCCAGCAGTCCAGGACTCTCAGGGAGCAATCAGCCCCAGCATTTT. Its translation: CASSPGLSGSNQPQHF. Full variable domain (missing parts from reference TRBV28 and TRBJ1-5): DVKVTQSSRYLVKRTGEKVFLECVQDMDHENMFWYRQDPGLGLRLIYFSYDVKMKEKGDIPEGYSVSREKKERFSLILESASTNQTSMYLCASSPGLSGSNQPQHFGDGTRLSIL.

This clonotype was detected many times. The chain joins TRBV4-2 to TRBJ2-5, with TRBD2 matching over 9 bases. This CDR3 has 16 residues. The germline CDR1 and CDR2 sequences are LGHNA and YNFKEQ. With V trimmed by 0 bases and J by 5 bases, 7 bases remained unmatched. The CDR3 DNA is TGTGCCAGCAGCCAAGATCCCAGCGGGGGGTTTGAGACCCAGTACTTC. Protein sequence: CASSQDPSGGFETQYF.

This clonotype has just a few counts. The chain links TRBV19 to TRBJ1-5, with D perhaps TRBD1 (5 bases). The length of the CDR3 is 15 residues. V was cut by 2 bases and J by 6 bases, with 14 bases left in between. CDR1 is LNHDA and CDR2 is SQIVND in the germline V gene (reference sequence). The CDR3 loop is CASSISQGSVQPQHF. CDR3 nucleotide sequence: TGTGCCAGTAGTATAAGTCAGGGAAGTGTTCAGCCCCAGCATTTT.